A single sample gave rise to the 4 T cell receptor beta chains below, sequenced in a study of blood T cells in healthy people across ages. A sample-barcoded 5' primer and a J-beta primer mix were used in a second PCR of roughly 7 to 11 cycles. Using its own MiXCR run on the 5' RACE reads, TCRdb lists one record per CDR3 protein. The table shows approximately 820,000 distinct CDR3 sequences, with roughly 44% occurring only once. The sample comprised blood. Receptors were obtained from a man in his 60s in good health.

This clonotype was picked up a small number of times. The chain combines TRBV15 with TRBJ2-1; D is ambiguous. V was pared by 4 bases and J by 2 bases, with 6 bases between. This CDR3 region has 13 residues. Germline CDR1 LNHNV, CDR2 YYDKDF (reference sequence). CDR3 in DNA: TGTGCCACCAGCACCGACACCTACAATGAGCAGTTCTTC. As protein: CATSTDTYNEQFF.

V and J are TRBV7-8 and TRBJ2-1; 12 bases are a match to TRBD1. CDR3 size: 20 residues. Germline CDR1 SGHVS, CDR2 FQNEAQ. The V gene end was trimmed by 5 bases and the J gene end by 5 bases; junction bases not matched to a gene: 19. This CDR3 is CASSKESGTGGAVADNEQFF. The DNA of the CDR3 is TGTGCCAGCAGCAAGGAGTCCGGGACAGGGGGCGCGGTCGCCGACAATGAGCAGTTCTTC.

The V gene is TRBV4-3, the J gene TRBJ2-2; D is undetermined. Per the germline V gene, CDR1 is LGHNA and CDR2 is YSLEER. V lost 0 bases and J 3 bases, leaving 17 bases between the germline ends. This CDR3 is 18 amino acids long. CDR3: CASSQDPPKSRYTGELFF. CDR3 in DNA: TGCGCCAGCAGCCAAGATCCTCCGAAAAGCCGATACACCGGGGAGCTGTTTTTT.

The chain uses TRBV12-3 or TRBV12-4 and TRBJ2-1; TRBD2 agrees at 9 bases. J gave up 9 bases and V 2 bases, and 8 bases lay outside the gene matches. The CDR3 runs 15 residues. CDR3 in amino acids: CASSLQLAGTSEQFF. DNA of the CDR3: TGTGCCAGCAGTTTACAGCTAGCGGGGACGTCTGAGCAGTTCTTC.